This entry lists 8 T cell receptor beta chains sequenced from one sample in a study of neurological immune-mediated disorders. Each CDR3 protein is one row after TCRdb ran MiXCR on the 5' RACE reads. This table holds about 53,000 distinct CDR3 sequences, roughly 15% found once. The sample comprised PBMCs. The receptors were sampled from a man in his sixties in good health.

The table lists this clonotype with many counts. For the CDR3, the DNA is TGCAGTGCCAAGGACAGGGGGCGGTGGAACATTCAGTACTTC. It yields the protein CSAKDRGRWNIQYF. The chain recombines TRBV20-1 with TRBJ2-4, with 11 bases aligning to TRBD1. Germline V lookup: CDR1 DFQATT, CDR2 SNEGSKA (reference sequence). CDR3 size: 14 residues. Unmatched junction bases numbered 8, after V lost 6 bases and J lost 7 bases.

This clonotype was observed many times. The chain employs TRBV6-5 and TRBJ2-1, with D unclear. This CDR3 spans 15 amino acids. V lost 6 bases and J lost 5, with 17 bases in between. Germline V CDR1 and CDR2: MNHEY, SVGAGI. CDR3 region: CASSPGRRFDNEQFF. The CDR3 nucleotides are TGTGCCAGCAGCCCCGGGCGGCGCTTCGACAATGAGCAGTTCTTC.

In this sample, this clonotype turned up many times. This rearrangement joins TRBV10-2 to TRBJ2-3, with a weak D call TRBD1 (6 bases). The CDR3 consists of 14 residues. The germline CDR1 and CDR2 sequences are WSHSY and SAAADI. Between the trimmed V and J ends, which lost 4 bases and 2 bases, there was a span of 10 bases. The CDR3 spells CASSATGATDTQYF. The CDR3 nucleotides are TGCGCCAGCAGTGCGACAGGAGCCACAGATACGCAGTATTTT.

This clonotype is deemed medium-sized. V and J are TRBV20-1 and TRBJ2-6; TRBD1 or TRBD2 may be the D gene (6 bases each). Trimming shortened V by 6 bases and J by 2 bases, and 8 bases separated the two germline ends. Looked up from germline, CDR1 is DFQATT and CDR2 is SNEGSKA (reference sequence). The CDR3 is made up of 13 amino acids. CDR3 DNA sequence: TGCAGTGCGGGGGGCGCTGGGGCCAACGTCCTGACTTTC. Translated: CSAGGAGANVLTF.

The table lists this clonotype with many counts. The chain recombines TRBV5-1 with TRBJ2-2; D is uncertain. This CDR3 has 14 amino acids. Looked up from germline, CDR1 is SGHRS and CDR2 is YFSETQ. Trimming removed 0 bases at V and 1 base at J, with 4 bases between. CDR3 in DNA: TGCGCCAGCAGCTTGGAACGGAACACCGGGGAGCTGTTTTTT. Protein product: CASSLERNTGELFF.

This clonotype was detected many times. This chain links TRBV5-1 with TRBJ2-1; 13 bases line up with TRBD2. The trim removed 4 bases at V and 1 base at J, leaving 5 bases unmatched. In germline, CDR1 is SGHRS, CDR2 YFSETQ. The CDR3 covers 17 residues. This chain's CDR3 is CASSPGLAGLSYNEQFF. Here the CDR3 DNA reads TGCGCCAGCAGCCCGGGACTAGCGGGGCTTTCCTACAATGAGCAGTTCTTC. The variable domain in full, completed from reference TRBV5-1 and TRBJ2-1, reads KAGVTQTPRYLIKTRGQQVTLSCSPISGHRSVSWYQQTPGQGLQFLFEYFSETQRNKGNFPGRFSGRQFSNSRSEMNVSTLELGDSALYLCASSPGLAGLSYNEQFFGPGTRLTVL.

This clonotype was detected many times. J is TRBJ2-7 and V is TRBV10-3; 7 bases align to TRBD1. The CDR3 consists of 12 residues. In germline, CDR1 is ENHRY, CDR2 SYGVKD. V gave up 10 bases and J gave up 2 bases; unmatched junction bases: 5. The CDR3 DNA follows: TGTGCCACCGGGACAGCGACCTACGAGCAGTACTTC. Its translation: CATGTATYEQYF.

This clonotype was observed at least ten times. CDR3 in DNA: TGCAGTGCTAGAGGGTCCCGGGACTTCTCCTACGAGCAGTACTTC. This translates into CSARGSRDFSYEQYF. The V and J genes are TRBV20-1 and TRBJ2-7, with D maybe TRBD2 (6 bases). Germline V gene data show CDR1 as DFQATT and CDR2 as SNEGSKA (reference sequence). V dropped 1 base and J dropped 0 bases, with 13 bases sitting between them. The CDR3 has 15 amino acids.